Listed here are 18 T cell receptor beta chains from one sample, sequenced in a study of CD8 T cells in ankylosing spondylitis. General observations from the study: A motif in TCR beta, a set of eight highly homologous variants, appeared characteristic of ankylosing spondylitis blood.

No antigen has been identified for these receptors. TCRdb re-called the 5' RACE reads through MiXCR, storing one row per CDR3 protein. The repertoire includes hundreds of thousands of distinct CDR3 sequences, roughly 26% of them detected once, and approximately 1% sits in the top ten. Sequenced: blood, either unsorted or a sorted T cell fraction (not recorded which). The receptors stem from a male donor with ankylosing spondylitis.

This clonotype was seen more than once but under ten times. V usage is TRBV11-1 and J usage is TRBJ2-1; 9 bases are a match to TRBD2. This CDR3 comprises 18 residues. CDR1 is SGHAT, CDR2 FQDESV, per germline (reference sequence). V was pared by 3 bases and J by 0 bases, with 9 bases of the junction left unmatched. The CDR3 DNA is TGTGCCAGCAGCTTCTGGTTCGGACTAGCGCTCTCCTACAATGAGCAGTTCTTC. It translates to CASSFWFGLALSYNEQFF.

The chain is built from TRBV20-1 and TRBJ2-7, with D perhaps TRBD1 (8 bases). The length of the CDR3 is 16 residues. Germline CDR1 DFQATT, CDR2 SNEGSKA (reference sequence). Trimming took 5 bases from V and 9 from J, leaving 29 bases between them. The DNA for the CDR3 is TGCAGTGCTTCGGACAGGGAAGGAAGGGGGGGTACTGGGCAGTACTTC. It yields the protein CSASDREGRGGTGQYF.

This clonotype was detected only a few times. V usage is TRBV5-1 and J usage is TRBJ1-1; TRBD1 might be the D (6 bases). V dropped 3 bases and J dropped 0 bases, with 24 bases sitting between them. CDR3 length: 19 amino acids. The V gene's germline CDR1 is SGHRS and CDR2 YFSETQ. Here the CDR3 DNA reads TGCGCCAGCAGCTCACGCGCGGGACAAGGTTCAGGGGTGAACACTGAAGCTTTCTTT. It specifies CASSSRAGQGSGVNTEAFF.

The CDR3 here is CASSPLGGAFMNTEAFF. The DNA of the CDR3 is TGTGCCAGCAGCCCCCTCGGGGGGGCCTTCATGAACACTGAAGCTTTCTTT. This chain connects TRBV28 to TRBJ1-1, with D perhaps TRBD1 (6 bases). The CDR3 contains 17 residues. Germline CDR1 reads MDHEN; CDR2 reads SYDVKM. Between the trimmed V and J ends, which lost 6 bases and 0 bases, there was a span of 20 bases. Variable domain in full (rest from reference TRBV28 and TRBJ1-1): DVKVTQSSRYLVKRTGEKVFLECVQDMDHENMFWYRQDPGLGLRLIYFSYDVKMKEKGDIPEGYSVSREKKERFSLILESASTNQTSMYLCASSPLGGAFMNTEAFFGQGTRLTVV.

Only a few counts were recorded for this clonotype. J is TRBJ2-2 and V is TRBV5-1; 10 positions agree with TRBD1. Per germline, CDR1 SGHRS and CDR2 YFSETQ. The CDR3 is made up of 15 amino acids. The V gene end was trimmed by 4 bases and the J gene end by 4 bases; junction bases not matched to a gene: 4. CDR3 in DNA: TGCGCCAGCAGCCCCGGGACAGGGGTCACCGGGGAGCTGTTTTTT. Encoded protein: CASSPGTGVTGELFF.

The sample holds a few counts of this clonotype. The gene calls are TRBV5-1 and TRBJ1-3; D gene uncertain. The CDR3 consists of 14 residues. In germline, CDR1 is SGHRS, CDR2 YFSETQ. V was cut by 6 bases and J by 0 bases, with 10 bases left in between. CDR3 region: CASKPRYSGNTIYF. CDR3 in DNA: TGCGCCAGCAAGCCAAGATACTCTGGAAACACCATATATTTT. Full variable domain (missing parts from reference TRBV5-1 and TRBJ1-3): KAGVTQTPRYLIKTRGQQVTLSCSPISGHRSVSWYQQTPGQGLQFLFEYFSETQRNKGNFPGRFSGRQFSNSRSEMNVSTLELGDSALYLCASKPRYSGNTIYFGEGSWLTVV.

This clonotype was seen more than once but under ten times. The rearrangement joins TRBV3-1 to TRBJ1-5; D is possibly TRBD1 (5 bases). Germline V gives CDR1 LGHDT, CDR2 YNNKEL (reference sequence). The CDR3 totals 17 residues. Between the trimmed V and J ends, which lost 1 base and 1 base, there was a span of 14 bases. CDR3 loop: CASSQGLRGLSNQPQHF. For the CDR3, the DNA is TGTGCCAGCAGCCAAGGTTTGAGGGGCCTCAGCAATCAGCCCCAGCATTTT.

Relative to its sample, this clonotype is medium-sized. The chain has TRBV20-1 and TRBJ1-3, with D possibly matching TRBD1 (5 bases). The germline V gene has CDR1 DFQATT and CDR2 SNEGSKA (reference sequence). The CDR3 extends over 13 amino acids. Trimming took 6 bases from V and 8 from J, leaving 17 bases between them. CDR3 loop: CSASKGKADTIYF. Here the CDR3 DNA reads TGCAGTGCCTCAAAGGGGAAAGCGGACACCATATATTTT.

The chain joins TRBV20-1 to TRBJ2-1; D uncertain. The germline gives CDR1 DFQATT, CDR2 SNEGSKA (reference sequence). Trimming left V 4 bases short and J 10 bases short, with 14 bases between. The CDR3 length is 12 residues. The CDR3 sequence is CSAIMNVEEQFF. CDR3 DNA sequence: TGCAGTGCTATTATGAATGTGGAAGAGCAGTTCTTC.

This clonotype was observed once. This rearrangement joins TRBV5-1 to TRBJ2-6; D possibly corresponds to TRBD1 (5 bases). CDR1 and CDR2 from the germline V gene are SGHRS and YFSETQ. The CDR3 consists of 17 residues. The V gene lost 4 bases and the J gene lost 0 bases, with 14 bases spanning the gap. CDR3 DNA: TGCGCCAGCAGCCGGTTACAGGCAAACTCTGGGGCCAACGTCCTGACTTTC. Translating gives CASSRLQANSGANVLTF.

DNA for the CDR3: TGCGCCAGCAGCCATTCCCCCGGGTGGACCGGAGGGGGTAATTCACCCCTCCACTTT. Translation gives CASSHSPGWTGGGNSPLHF. The chain has TRBV4-1 and TRBJ1-6, with D perhaps TRBD1 (6 bases). CDR3 length: 19 amino acids. V lost 3 bases and J 6 bases, leaving 24 bases between the germline ends. CDR1 MGHRA and CDR2 YSYEKL come from the germline V gene.

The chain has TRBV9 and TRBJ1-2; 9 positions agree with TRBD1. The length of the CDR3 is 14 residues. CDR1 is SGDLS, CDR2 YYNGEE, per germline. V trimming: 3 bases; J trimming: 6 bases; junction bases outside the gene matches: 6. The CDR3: CASSDHTGGNGYTF. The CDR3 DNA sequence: TGTGCCAGCAGCGACCATACAGGGGGCAATGGCTACACCTTC.

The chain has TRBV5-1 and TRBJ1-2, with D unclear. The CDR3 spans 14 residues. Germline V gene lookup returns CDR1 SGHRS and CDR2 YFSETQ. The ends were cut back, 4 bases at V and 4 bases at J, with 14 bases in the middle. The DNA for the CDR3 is TGCGCCAGCAGCCCGGTCTCGGCATTCTATGGCTACACCTTC. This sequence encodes CASSPVSAFYGYTF.

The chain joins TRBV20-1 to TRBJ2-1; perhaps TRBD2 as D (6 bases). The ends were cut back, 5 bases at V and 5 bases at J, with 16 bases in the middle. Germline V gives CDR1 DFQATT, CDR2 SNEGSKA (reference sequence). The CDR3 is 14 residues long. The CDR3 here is CSAPRPGGNNEQFF. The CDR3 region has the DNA TGCAGTGCTCCAAGACCCGGAGGGAACAATGAGCAGTTCTTC.

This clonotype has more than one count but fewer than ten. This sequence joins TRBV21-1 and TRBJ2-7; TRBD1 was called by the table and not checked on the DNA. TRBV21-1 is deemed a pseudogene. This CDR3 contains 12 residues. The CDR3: CASIGHRYEQYV. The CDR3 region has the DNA TGTGCCAGCATCGGACATCGCTACGAGCAGTACGTC.

CDR3 sequence: CASSPGWSQAKNIQYF. CDR3 sequence (DNA): TGTGCCAGCAGTCCCGGTTGGTCCCAAGCCAAAAACATTCAGTACTTC. The chain carries TRBV12-3 or TRBV12-4 and TRBJ2-4; D not certain. CDR3 length: 16 residues. Trimming shortened V by 5 bases and J by 0 bases, and 14 bases separated the two germline ends.

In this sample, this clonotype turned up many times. The CDR3 loop is CSAPPVRGGYTF. The DNA for the CDR3 is TGCAGTGCTCCTCCTGTCCGAGGTGGCTACACCTTC. This chain connects TRBV20-1 to TRBJ1-2; D call uncertain. The CDR3 sequence is 12 residues long. Trimming removed 5 bases from V and 7 bases from J, with 14 bases in between. The germline CDR1 and CDR2 sequences are DFQATT and SNEGSKA (reference sequence).

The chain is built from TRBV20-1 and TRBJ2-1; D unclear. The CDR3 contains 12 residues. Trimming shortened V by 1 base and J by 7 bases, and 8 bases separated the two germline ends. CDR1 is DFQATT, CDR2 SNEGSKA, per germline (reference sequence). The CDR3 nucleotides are TGCAGTGCTAGAGGACTCCAAAATGAGCAGTTCTTC. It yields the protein CSARGLQNEQFF.